The present TCR beta chain was sequenced within a study of shared clonotypes between healthy human individuals. Germline CDR1 SGHTA, CDR2 FQGNSA. The CDR3 is made up of 13 amino acids. V shed 5 bases, J shed 6 bases, and the junction held 4 bases outside the gene matches. The protocol was immunoSEQ multiplex PCR, while the TCRdb copy is restricted to in-frame clones and leaves out a portion. The data contain 300,000 to 350,000 clones, roughly 70% of them singletons. The sequenced material came from memory CD4+ T cells sorted from blood. Noted subset: CD45RA-negative fraction. The TCR originated in a man aged 25 to 45 in good health. The rearrangement joins TRBV7-2 to TRBJ1-3, with 7 positions matching TRBD1. For the CDR3, the DNA is TGTGCCAGCAGCGGAACAGGGGCAAACACCATATATTTT. Amino acid sequence: CASSGTGANTIYF.